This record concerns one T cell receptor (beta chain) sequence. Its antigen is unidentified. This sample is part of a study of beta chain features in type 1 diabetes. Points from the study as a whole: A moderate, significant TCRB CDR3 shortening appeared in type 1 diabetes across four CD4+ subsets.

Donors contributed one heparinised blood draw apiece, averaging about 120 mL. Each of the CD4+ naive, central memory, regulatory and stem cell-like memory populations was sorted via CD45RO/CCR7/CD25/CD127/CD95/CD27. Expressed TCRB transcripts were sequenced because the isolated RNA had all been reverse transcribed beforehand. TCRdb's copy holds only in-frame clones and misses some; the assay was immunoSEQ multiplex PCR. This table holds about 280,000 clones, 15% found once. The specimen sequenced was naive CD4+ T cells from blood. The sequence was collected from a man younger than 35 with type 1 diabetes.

CDR3 DNA sequence: TGCGCCAGCAGCCTCGGACAGGTAGCCTACGAGCAGTACTTC. It specifies CASSLGQVAYEQYF. The V gene is TRBV5-1, the J gene TRBJ2-7; 7 nucleotides agree with TRBD1. CDR3 size: 14 residues. The V and J ends lost 4 bases and 2 bases, in that order; junction bases with no gene match: 6. CDR1 is SGHRS, CDR2 YFSETQ, per germline.